This T cell receptor (beta chain) was profiled in a study of T cell responses to AZD1222 COVID-19 vaccine. General study findings and limits: Within unmutated variant regions lay the reported targets of nearly half of spike-specific TCRs. Spike-spanning, vaccine-associated CD4 TCRs were dominant at 160-218 and 743-854. The donor group comprised mostly white British people and more females; the analysis possibly underestimated clonal diversity.

Profiling relied on immunoSEQ multiplex PCR, and the TCRdb table lists in-frame clones only, not all of them. The data show fewer than 150,000 clones, roughly 87% seen once. This clone has a single count. Its target is not known. V gave up 5 bases and J gave up 0 bases, with 8 bases separating them. CDR3 length: 13 residues. This clonotype was obtained from an adult in good health. The source material was peripheral blood, sampled on day 0 of AZD1222 vaccination. V usage is TRBV12-3 or TRBV12-4 and J usage is TRBJ2-7, with D perhaps TRBD2 (5 bases). DNA of the CDR3: TGTGCCAGCAGTAACGGGGTCTCCTACGAGCAGTACTTC. This translates into CASSNGVSYEQYF.